This paragraph reports one T cell receptor beta chain. Its antigen remains unknown. The CDR3 has 16 amino acids. V lost 3 bases to trimming and J lost 4 bases; unmatched junction nucleotides: 9. The germline V gene has CDR1 WSHSY and CDR2 SAAADI. This specimen comes from a study of cytomegalovirus exposure and HLA in healthy donors. Study context: An earlier analysis identified 120 million or so unique TCR beta sequences in about 179 million T cells. Findings and limits, study-wide: Rare TCR sequences predominated, though certain public TCRs were found in many donors.

60 Vbeta and 13 Jbeta primers were used in PCR. Data came from immunoSEQ multiplex PCR; TCRdb stores just in-frame clones and leaves some out. The sample records approximately 140,000 clones, around 79% being singletons. The origin of this receptor is a human donor in good health. Sequencing used PBMCs. The chain links TRBV10-2 to TRBJ2-1; TRBD2 aligns across 7 bases. In nucleotides, the CDR3 is TGCGCCAGCAGTGAATCAGCGGGATCCACGTACAATGAGCAGTTCTTC. It yields the protein CASSESAGSTYNEQFF.